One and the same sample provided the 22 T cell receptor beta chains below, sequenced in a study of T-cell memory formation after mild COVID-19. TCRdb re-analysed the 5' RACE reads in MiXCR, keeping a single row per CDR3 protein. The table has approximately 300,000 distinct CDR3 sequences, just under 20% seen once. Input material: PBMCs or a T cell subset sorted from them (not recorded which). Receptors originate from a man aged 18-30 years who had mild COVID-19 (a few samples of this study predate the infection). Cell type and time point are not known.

CDR3 coding DNA: TGCGCCAGCAGCACCACGCAGAACGAGCAGTACGTC. It specifies CASSTTQNEQYV. This sequence joins TRBV5-1 and TRBJ2-7, with D uncertain. The V end was cut by 4 bases, the J end by 5 bases, with 10 bases between. This CDR3 is 12 amino acids long. Per the germline V gene, CDR1 is SGHRS and CDR2 is YFSETQ.

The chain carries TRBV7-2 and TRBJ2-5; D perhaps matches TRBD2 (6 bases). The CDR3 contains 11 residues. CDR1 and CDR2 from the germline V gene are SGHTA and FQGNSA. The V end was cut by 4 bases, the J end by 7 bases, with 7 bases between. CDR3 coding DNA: TGTGCCAGCAGCTCGGAGGGGACCCAGTACTTC. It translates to CASSSEGTQYF.

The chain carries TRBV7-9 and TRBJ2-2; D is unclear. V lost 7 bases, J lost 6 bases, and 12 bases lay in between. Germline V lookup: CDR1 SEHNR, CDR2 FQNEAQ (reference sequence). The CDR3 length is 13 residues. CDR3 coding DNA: TGTGCCAGCAATGGAGTAGGCGCCGGGGAGCTGTTTTTT. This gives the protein CASNGVGAGELFF.

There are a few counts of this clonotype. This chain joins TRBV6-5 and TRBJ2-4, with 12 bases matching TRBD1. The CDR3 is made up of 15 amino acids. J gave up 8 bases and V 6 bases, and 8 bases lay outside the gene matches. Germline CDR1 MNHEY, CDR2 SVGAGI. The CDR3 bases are TGTGCCAGCAGCCACCGGGACAGGGGGCGATACATTCAGTACTTC. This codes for CASSHRDRGRYIQYF.

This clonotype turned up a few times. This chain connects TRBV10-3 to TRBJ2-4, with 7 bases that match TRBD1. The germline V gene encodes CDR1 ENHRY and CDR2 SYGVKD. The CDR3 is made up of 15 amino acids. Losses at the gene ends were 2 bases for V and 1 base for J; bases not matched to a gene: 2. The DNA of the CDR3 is TGTGCCATCAGTGAGGTGACAGGGGCCAAAAACATTCAGTACTTC. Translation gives CAISEVTGAKNIQYF.

CDR3 in DNA: TGTGCCAGCAGCGACAGGCGGGGGGCCGCCTACAATGAGCAGTTCTTC. The encoded protein is CASSDRRGAAYNEQFF. The V gene is TRBV25-1, the J gene TRBJ2-1; the match to TRBD2 covers 8 bases. CDR1 is MGHDK and CDR2 is SYGVNS in the germline V gene. The CDR3 runs to 16 residues. V dropped 6 bases and J dropped 2; count of bases not matched to a gene: 9.

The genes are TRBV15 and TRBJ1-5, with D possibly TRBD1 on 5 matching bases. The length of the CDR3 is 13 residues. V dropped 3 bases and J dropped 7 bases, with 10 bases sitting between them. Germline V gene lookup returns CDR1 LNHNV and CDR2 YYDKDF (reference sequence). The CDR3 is CATSSYWGQPQHF. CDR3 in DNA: TGTGCCACCAGCAGCTACTGGGGCCAGCCCCAGCATTTT.

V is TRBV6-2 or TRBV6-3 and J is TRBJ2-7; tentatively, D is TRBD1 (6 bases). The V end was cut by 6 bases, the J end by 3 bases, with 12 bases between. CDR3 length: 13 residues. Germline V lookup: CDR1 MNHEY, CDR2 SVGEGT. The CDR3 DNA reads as TGTGCCAGCAGCAACAGGGTGCTCTACGAGCAGTACGTC. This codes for CASSNRVLYEQYV.

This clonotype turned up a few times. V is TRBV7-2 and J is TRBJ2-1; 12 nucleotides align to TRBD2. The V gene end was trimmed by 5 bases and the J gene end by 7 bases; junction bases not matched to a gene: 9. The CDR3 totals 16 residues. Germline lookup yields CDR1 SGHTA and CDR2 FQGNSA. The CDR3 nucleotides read TGTGCCAGCAGCCCGCAGACTAGCGGGGGACCTAATGAGCAGTTCTTC. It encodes CASSPQTSGGPNEQFF.

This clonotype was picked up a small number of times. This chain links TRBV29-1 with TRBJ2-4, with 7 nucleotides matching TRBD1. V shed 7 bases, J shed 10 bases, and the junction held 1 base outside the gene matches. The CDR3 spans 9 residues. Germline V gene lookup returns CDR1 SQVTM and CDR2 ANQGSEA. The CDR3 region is CSGDRIQYF. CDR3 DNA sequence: TGCAGCGGGGACAGAATTCAGTACTTC.

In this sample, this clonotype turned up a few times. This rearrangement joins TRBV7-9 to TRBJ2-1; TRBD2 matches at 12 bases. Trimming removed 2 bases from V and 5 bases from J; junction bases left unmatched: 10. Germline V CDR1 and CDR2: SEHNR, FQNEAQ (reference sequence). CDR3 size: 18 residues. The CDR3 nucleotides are TGTGCCAGCAGCTTATCGACTAGCGGGGGCCGAATGAACAATGAGCAGTTCTTC. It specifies CASSLSTSGGRMNNEQFF.

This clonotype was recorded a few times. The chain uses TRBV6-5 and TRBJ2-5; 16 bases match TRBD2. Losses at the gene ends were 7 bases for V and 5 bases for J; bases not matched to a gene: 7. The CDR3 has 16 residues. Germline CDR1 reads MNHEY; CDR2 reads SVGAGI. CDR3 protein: CASTQGLAGGKETQYF. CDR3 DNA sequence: TGTGCCAGCACCCAGGGACTAGCGGGGGGGAAGGAGACCCAGTACTTC.

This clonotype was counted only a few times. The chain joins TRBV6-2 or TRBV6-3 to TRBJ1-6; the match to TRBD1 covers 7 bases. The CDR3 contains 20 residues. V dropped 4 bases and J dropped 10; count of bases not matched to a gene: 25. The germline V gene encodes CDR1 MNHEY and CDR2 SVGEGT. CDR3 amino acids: CASSSLLAVPSGTEDSPLHF. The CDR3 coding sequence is TGTGCCAGCAGTTCCCTACTAGCCGTACCCTCCGGGACAGAGGACTCACCCCTCCACTTT.

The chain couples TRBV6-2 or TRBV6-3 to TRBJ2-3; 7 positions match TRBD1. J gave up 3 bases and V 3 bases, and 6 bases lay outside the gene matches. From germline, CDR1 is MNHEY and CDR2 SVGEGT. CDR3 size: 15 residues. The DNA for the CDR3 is TGTGCCAGCAGTTATTACAGGGGAGTGACAGATACGCAGTATTTT. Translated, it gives CASSYYRGVTDTQYF.

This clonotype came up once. The CDR3 here is CASSWALQGKETQYF. DNA of the CDR3: TGCGCCAGCAGCTGGGCCCTACAGGGAAAAGAGACCCAGTACTTC. The V call is TRBV5-1, the J call TRBJ2-5, with TRBD1 as a possible D gene (6 bases). Per germline, CDR1 SGHRS and CDR2 YFSETQ. This CDR3 has 15 amino acids. The V and J ends lost 3 bases and 3 bases respectively, with 15 bases between them.

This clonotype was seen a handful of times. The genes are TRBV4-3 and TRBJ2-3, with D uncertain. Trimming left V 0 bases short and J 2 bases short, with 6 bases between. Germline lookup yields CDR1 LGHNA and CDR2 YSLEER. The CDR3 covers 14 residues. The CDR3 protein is CASSQDHVTDTQYF. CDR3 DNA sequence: TGCGCCAGCAGCCAAGACCACGTCACAGATACGCAGTATTTT.

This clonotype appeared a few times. In DNA, the CDR3 is TGTGCCAGCAGTTACACAAAGATGTTAGCCAAAAACATTCAGTACTTC. This gives the protein CASSYTKMLAKNIQYF. V usage is TRBV6-6 and J usage is TRBJ2-4; no clear D gene. CDR3 length: 16 residues. Germline V gives CDR1 MNHNY, CDR2 SVGAGI (reference sequence). Trimming pared 2 bases from V and 0 bases from J, leaving 11 bases between.

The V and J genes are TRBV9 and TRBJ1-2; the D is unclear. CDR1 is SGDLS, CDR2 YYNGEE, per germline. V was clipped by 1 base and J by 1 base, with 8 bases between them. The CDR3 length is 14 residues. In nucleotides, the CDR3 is TGTGCCAGCAGCGTATCAAAGGGTAACTATGGCTACACCTTC. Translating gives CASSVSKGNYGYTF.

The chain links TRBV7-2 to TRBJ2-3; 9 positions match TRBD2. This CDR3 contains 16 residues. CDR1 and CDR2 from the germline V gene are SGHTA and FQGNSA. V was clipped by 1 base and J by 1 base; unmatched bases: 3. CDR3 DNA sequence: TGTGCCAGCAGCTTAGTTCCTAGCGGGGGCACAGATACGCAGTATTTT. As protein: CASSLVPSGGTDTQYF.

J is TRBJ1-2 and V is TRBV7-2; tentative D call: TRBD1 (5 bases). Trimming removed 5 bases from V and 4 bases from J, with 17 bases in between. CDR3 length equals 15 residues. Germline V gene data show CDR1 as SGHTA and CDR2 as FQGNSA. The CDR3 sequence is CASSTAGAAIYGYTF. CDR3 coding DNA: TGTGCCAGCAGCACGGCCGGGGCAGCTATCTATGGCTACACCTTC.

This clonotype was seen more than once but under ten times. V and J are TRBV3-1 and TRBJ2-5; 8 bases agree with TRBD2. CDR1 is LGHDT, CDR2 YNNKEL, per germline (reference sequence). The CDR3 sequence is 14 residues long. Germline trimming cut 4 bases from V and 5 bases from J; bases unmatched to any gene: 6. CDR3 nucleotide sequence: TGTGCCAGCAGCCCCAGCGGGAGAAGGGAGACCCAGTACTTC. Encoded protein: CASSPSGRRETQYF.

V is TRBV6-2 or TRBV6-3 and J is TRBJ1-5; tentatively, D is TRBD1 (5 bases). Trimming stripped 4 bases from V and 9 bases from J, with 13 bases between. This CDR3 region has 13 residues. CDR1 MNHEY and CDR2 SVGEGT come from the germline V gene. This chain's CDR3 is CASSWGSGTPQHF. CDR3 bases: TGTGCCAGCAGTTGGGGGTCGGGTACGCCCCAGCATTTT.